This T cell receptor beta chain stems from a study of blood T cell repertoires in COVID-19. Study in general: There were acute and convalescent COVID-19 samples, and they came from the United States, Italy and Spain.

With 7 bases clipped from V and 6 bases from J, the junction kept 5 bases outside the gene matches. Germline CDR1 and CDR2: WSHSY and SAAADI. The CDR3 is 14 amino acids. The protocol was immunoSEQ multiplex PCR, while the TCRdb copy is restricted to in-frame clones and leaves out a portion. This table holds about 120,000 clones, around 86% found once. The receptor was derived from a man aged 35 to 55 with acute or convalescent COVID-19. The rearrangement uses TRBV10-2 and TRBJ1-6; TRBD1 aligns across 8 bases. The material sequenced was peripheral blood. The DNA for the CDR3 is TGCGCCAGCAAACAACAGGGGGGTAATTCACCCCTCCACTTT. Translation gives CASKQQGGNSPLHF.